This T cell receptor beta chain was sequenced for a study of circulating CD8 cells and anti-PD-1 response in melanoma. Whole-study context: About 50% of the 13 melanoma patients received first-line anti-PD-1 therapy.

TCR libraries were prepared from roughly 15 ng of total RNA with the QIAseq Immune Repertoire TCR panel. TCRdb reprocessed the reads via MiXCR and lists one record per CDR3 protein. Found here are 400 or so distinct CDR3 sequences, about 11% of them singletons; the top ten hold roughly 71%. From live CD3+CD8+TCRalphabeta+ cells, four PD-1 and/or TIGIT subsets were sorted. In its sample, this clonotype ranks as medium-sized. What it binds is not known. This CDR3 has 13 residues. Germline loops: CDR1 KGHSH, CDR2 LQKENI. Trimming removed 2 bases at V and 3 bases at J, with 7 bases between. General study points: Generally, no replicate experiments were performed.

This chain uses TRBV18 with TRBJ1-1; tentatively, D is TRBD1 (5 bases). Specimen: CD8+ T cells from PBMCs, collected at baseline or after one month of anti-PD-1 therapy (not recorded which). The source of this sequence is a human donor with melanoma. The CDR3 bases are TGTGCCAGCTCACCAGGAGGGGACACTGAAGCTTTCTTT. Translating it yields CASSPGGDTEAFF.